The rows below give T cell receptor beta chains drawn from one sample of a study of OX40 agonist ivuxolimab in advanced cancers. The protocol was immunoSEQ multiplex PCR, while the TCRdb copy is restricted to in-frame clones and leaves out a portion. The table has nearly 70,000 clones, more than 75% seen once; the top ten hold 6% to 7.5%. Sequencing used CD4+ or CD8+ T cells sorted from blood, obtained in a trial of the OX40 agonist ivuxolimab. The receptor source for this set is an adult with an advanced solid tumor such as melanoma, head and neck, liver or kidney cancer. Each CDR3 is given with its conserved first and last residue. D genes are given only for firm matches. Size is stated for part of the rows, as once, few or many counts, or as a class when the clone is expanded.

j_gene: TRBJ2-7
v_gene: TRBV25-1
d_gene: -
abundance: -
CDR3aa: CASWGGASYEQYF
CDR3nt: TGTGCCAGCTGGGGGGGGGCCAGCTACGAGCAGTACTTC

j_gene: TRBJ1-5
v_gene: TRBV6-6
d_gene: TRBD1
abundance: -
CDR3aa: CASSGQGRNQPQHF
CDR3nt: TGTGCCAGCAGCGGACAGGGGAGGAATCAGCCCCAGCATTTT

j_gene: TRBJ1-1
v_gene: TRBV21-1
d_gene: -
abundance: -
CDR3aa: CASIGVTGEVYTEAFF
CDR3nt: TGTGCCAGCATTGGGGTTACAGGGGAGGTTTACACTGAAGCTTTCTTT

j_gene: TRBJ1-5
v_gene: TRBV5-1
d_gene: -
abundance: once
CDR3aa: CASSLDRAGNQPQHF
CDR3nt: TGCGCCAGCAGCTTGGACAGGGCCGGCAATCAGCCCCAGCATTTT

j_gene: TRBJ2-7
v_gene: TRBV27
d_gene: TRBD1
abundance: -
CDR3aa: CASSLKGQGPYEQYF
CDR3nt: TGTGCCAGCAGTTTAAAGGGACAGGGTCCCTACGAGCAGTACTTC

j_gene: TRBJ2-2
v_gene: TRBV7-9
d_gene: -
abundance: -
CDR3aa: CASSLGQRMYTGELFF
CDR3nt: TGTGCCAGCAGCTTAGGACAGCGGATGTACACCGGGGAGCTGTTTTTT

j_gene: TRBJ1-2
v_gene: TRBV19
d_gene: -
abundance: -
CDR3aa: CASSGPTAASYGYTF
CDR3nt: TGTGCCAGTAGTGGGCCTACCGCCGCCTCATATGGCTACACCTTC

j_gene: TRBJ2-7
v_gene: TRBV28
d_gene: -
abundance: -
CDR3aa: CASSSPYNTYEQYF
CDR3nt: TGTGCCAGCAGTTCCCCATATAACACCTACGAGCAGTACTTC

j_gene: TRBJ2-2
v_gene: TRBV11-3
d_gene: -
abundance: -
CDR3aa: CASSADSTGELFF
CDR3nt: TGTGCCAGCAGCGCGGACAGCACCGGGGAGCTGTTTTTT

j_gene: TRBJ1-1
v_gene: TRBV19
d_gene: TRBD1
abundance: -
CDR3aa: CASSIWGQGKTEAFF
CDR3nt: TGTGCCAGTAGTATTTGGGGACAGGGTAAGACTGAAGCTTTCTTT

j_gene: TRBJ1-4
v_gene: TRBV5-4
d_gene: -
abundance: -
CDR3aa: CASSPIGGEKLFF
CDR3nt: TGTGCCAGCAGCCCCATCGGGGGTGAAAAACTGTTTTTT

j_gene: TRBJ2-7
v_gene: TRBV5-1
d_gene: -
abundance: -
CDR3aa: CASSLAGGDSYEQYF
CDR3nt: TGCGCCAGCAGCTTGGCCGGGGGAGATTCCTACGAGCAGTACTTC

j_gene: TRBJ1-1
v_gene: TRBV30
d_gene: TRBD1
abundance: -
CDR3aa: CAWSKTGGVQWNTEAFF
CDR3nt: TGTGCCTGGAGCAAGACAGGGGGCGTCCAATGGAACACTGAAGCTTTCTTT

j_gene: TRBJ2-2
v_gene: TRBV10-2
d_gene: TRBD1
abundance: -
CDR3aa: CASGWTGGTGELFF
CDR3nt: TGCGCCAGCGGCTGGACAGGGGGGACCGGGGAGCTGTTTTTT

j_gene: TRBJ1-4
v_gene: TRBV25-1
d_gene: -
abundance: -
CDR3aa: CASSIGIRTNEKLFF
CDR3nt: TGTGCCAGCAGTATCGGGATTCGCACTAATGAAAAACTGTTTTTT

j_gene: TRBJ1-2
v_gene: TRBV16
d_gene: -
abundance: -
CDR3aa: CASSAEIVRKTYGYTF
CDR3nt: TGTGCCAGCAGCGCCGAGATCGTTAGAAAGACCTATGGCTACACCTTC

j_gene: TRBJ2-4
v_gene: TRBV7-9
d_gene: -
abundance: -
CDR3aa: CASSWAAGYAVDIQYF
CDR3nt: TGTGCCAGCAGCTGGGCGGCAGGATACGCGGTAGACATTCAGTACTTC

j_gene: TRBJ2-7
v_gene: TRBV11-3
d_gene: -
abundance: -
CDR3aa: CASSLAAGAPGPYEQYF
CDR3nt: TGTGCCAGCAGCTTAGCCGCGGGGGCCCCAGGGCCCTACGAGCAGTACTTC

j_gene: TRBJ2-7
v_gene: TRBV10-3
d_gene: -
abundance: -
CDR3aa: CAIREGHEQYF
CDR3nt: TGTGCCATCAGAGAGGGGCACGAGCAGTACTTC

j_gene: TRBJ2-7
v_gene: TRBV5-1
d_gene: -
abundance: -
CDR3aa: CASSLGPGGASYEQYF
CDR3nt: TGCGCCAGCAGCTTGGGCCCTGGTGGGGCCTCCTACGAGCAGTACTTC

j_gene: TRBJ2-3
v_gene: TRBV30
d_gene: -
abundance: -
CDR3aa: CAWSPSARSTDTQYF
CDR3nt: TGTGCCTGGAGTCCTTCCGCCCGGAGCACAGATACGCAGTATTTT

j_gene: TRBJ2-1
v_gene: TRBV2
d_gene: -
abundance: -
CDR3aa: CASTRELGHNEQFF
CDR3nt: TGTGCCAGTACACGGGAGTTAGGGCACAATGAGCAGTTCTTC

j_gene: TRBJ1-2
v_gene: TRBV11-2
d_gene: -
abundance: few
CDR3aa: CASSYTEGIGYTF
CDR3nt: TGTGCCAGCAGCTATACTGAGGGGATCGGCTACACCTTC

j_gene: TRBJ1-6
v_gene: TRBV6-5
d_gene: -
abundance: -
CDR3aa: CASSHRGKVESPLHF
CDR3nt: TGTGCCAGCAGCCATAGGGGAAAGGTGGAATCACCCCTCCACTTT

j_gene: TRBJ2-1
v_gene: TRBV11-3
d_gene: TRBD2
abundance: -
CDR3aa: CASSYGTSGFYNEQFF
CDR3nt: TGTGCCAGCAGCTACGGGACTAGCGGGTTTTACAATGAGCAGTTCTTC

j_gene: TRBJ2-7
v_gene: TRBV4-3
d_gene: -
abundance: once
CDR3aa: CASSQNRDSSYEQYF
CDR3nt: TGCGCCAGCAGCCAAAACCGGGACTCCTCCTACGAGCAGTACTTC